Listed below are T cell receptor beta chains from one sample, sequenced in a study of T cell responses to AZD1222 COVID-19 vaccine. Assay: immunoSEQ multiplex PCR; the TCRdb copy retains only in-frame clones and omits some. The sample includes around 99,000 clones, around 87% of them seen just once. This material consisted of peripheral blood, taken 28 days after the second AZD1222 dose. All receptors derive from an adult who received the AZD1222 COVID-19 vaccine. The CDR3 runs from the conserved cysteine through the conserved F or W. Fields, in order: V gene, J gene, clone size, D gene, CDR3 protein, CDR3 DNA. A D gene is named only where the DNA matches it firmly. The size entry is marked missing in some rows and otherwise reads once, few, many or a size class.

V gene: TRBV20-1
J gene: TRBJ1-6
clone size: .
D gene: .
CDR3 protein: CSASGVSSYNSPLHF
CDR3 DNA: TGCAGTGCTAGTGGCGTCAGCTCCTATAATTCACCCCTCCACTTT

V gene: TRBV19
J gene: TRBJ1-3
clone size: .
D gene: .
CDR3 protein: CASSIAQSVSGNTIYF
CDR3 DNA: TGTGCCAGTAGTATCGCCCAGTCAGTCTCTGGAAACACCATATATTTT

V gene: TRBV7-2
J gene: TRBJ2-3
clone size: .
D gene: TRBD2
CDR3 protein: CASSLRSSGATDTQYF
CDR3 DNA: TGTGCCAGCAGCTTAAGGTCTAGCGGGGCCACAGATACGCAGTATTTT

V gene: TRBV5-4
J gene: TRBJ2-3
clone size: .
D gene: TRBD1
CDR3 protein: CASSLRTGVVDTQYF
CDR3 DNA: TGTGCCAGCAGCTTGCGGACAGGGGTAGTAGATACGCAGTATTTT

V gene: TRBV27
J gene: TRBJ2-5
clone size: .
D gene: .
CDR3 protein: CASSLGGLPQETQYF
CDR3 DNA: TGTGCCAGCAGTTTAGGAGGACTACCACAAGAGACCCAGTACTTC

V gene: TRBV11-1
J gene: TRBJ2-5
clone size: .
D gene: .
CDR3 protein: CASSFQGGGQETQYF
CDR3 DNA: TGTGCCAGCAGCTTCCAGGGAGGGGGTCAAGAGACCCAGTACTTC

V gene: TRBV6-2/TRBV6-3
J gene: TRBJ1-5
clone size: few
D gene: TRBD1
CDR3 protein: CASSPFRDRKRSNQPQHF
CDR3 DNA: TGTGCCAGCAGCCCGTTCCGGGACAGAAAACGGAGCAATCAGCCCCAGCATTTT

V gene: TRBV3-1/TRBV3-2
J gene: TRBJ1-1
clone size: .
D gene: .
CDR3 protein: CASSLNQNTEAFF
CDR3 DNA: TGTGCCAGCAGCTTAAACCAAAACACTGAAGCTTTCTTT

V gene: TRBV19
J gene: TRBJ1-1
clone size: .
D gene: .
CDR3 protein: CASSPSGGGAPTEAFF
CDR3 DNA: TGTGCCAGTAGCCCAAGTGGAGGGGGAGCCCCCACTGAAGCTTTCTTT

V gene: TRBV7-2
J gene: TRBJ1-4
clone size: .
D gene: .
CDR3 protein: CASSLYQGSNEKLFF
CDR3 DNA: TGTGCCAGCAGCTTATACCAGGGCTCTAATGAAAAACTGTTTTTT